This record looks at one T cell receptor beta chain sequence and its context. This sample stems from a study of PD-L1 blockade in urothelial cancer. Sequenced by immunoSEQ multiplex PCR; TCRdb stores in-frame clones only, minus some. The sample consists of under 130,000 clones, approximately 85% of them appearing once. Losses at the gene ends were 3 bases for V and 7 bases for J; bases not matched to a gene: 9. The germline CDR1 and CDR2 sequences are MNHEY and SMNVEV (reference sequence). The CDR3 loop spans 16 amino acids. Per patient, between 1 and 8 samples were collected at pretreatment and on-treatment time points.

The V and J genes are TRBV27 and TRBJ2-2, with 9 bases aligning to TRBD1. The specimen comprised PBMCs, sampled around atezolizumab (anti-PD-L1) treatment. This TCR was recovered from a man aged 50-59 years with urothelial cancer. CDR3 DNA: TGTGCCAGCAGTTTGCGGAAACAGGGGGCGATCGGGGAGCTGTTTTTT. Its protein is CASSLRKQGAIGELFF.